Listed below are T cell receptor beta chains from one sample, sequenced in a study of CD8 T cells in ankylosing spondylitis. A single record per CDR3 protein comes from TCRdb applying MiXCR to the 5' RACE reads. The table includes approximately 25,000 distinct CDR3 sequences, about a sixth detected once. The sample was blood. These receptor sequences come from a male donor with ankylosing spondylitis or in good health (not recorded which). CDR3s include the opening cysteine and the closing phenylalanine or tryptophan. Size is omitted from some rows. Given values are once, few, many or a class for expanded clones.

CDR3	J	V	size
CASSLETGGETQYF	TRBJ2-5	TRBV5-1	few
CASSPNRGPNTGELFF	TRBJ2-2	TRBV7-9	few
CASSLAGGGTEAFF	TRBJ1-1	TRBV7-2	NA
CASSLAPRGTGRNEQFF	TRBJ2-1	TRBV7-2	NA
CASSPGTSHNEQYF	NA	TRBV5-1	NA
CASTLGSLETQYF	TRBJ2-5	TRBV12-3/TRBV12-4	NA
CASRVWNEQFF	TRBJ2-1	TRBV2	NA
CATSDPLGQNTGELFF	TRBJ2-2	TRBV24-1	NA
CASKLAGSSYNEQFF	TRBJ2-1	TRBV4-1	many
CASSITGGNEQFF	TRBJ2-1	TRBV9	many
CATSTGTRLFF	TRBJ1-4	TRBV24-1	NA
CASSMGEYNEQFF	TRBJ2-1	TRBV28	few
CASSTPRGKGNIQYF	TRBJ2-4	TRBV5-4	NA
CASINLNTGELFF	TRBJ2-2	TRBV6-6	NA
CASQSRSEQFF	TRBJ2-1	TRBV2	few
CSVSGQGTGELFF	TRBJ2-2	TRBV29-1	many
CASSPAGRGWEQFF	TRBJ2-1	TRBV4-1	NA
CSARGTGRVEQFF	TRBJ2-1	TRBV20-1	many